What follows are 19 T cell receptor beta chains derived from one specimen sequenced in a study of CD8 T cells in seronegative destructive rheumatoid arthritis. Generated by immunoSEQ multiplex PCR, the TCRdb table keeps only in-frame clones and is missing some. In the table there are about 13,000 clones, over 80% of which are singletons. Specimen: CD8+ T cells from blood. Receptors were obtained from a woman aged 30 to 49 with seronegative destructive rheumatoid arthritis.

This rearrangement joins TRBV2 to TRBJ2-3; a possible D gene is TRBD1 (6 bases). The CDR3 spans 14 residues. Germline values: CDR1 SNHLY, CDR2 FYNNEI. V lost 9 bases and J 3 bases, leaving 16 bases between the germline ends. This CDR3 is CASPGSRGTDTQYF. The CDR3 DNA is TGTGCCAGTCCCGGGTCCAGGGGTACAGATACGCAGTATTTT.

The CDR3: CASSERERGVTDTQYF. DNA for the CDR3: TGTGCCAGCAGTGAAAGGGAGCGGGGGGTCACAGATACGCAGTATTTT. The chain has TRBV6-1 and TRBJ2-3; TRBD2 matches at 9 bases. Per the germline V gene, CDR1 is MNHNS and CDR2 is SASEGT. V lost 2 bases, J lost 2 bases, and 5 bases stayed unmatched. This CDR3 spans 16 amino acids.

The genes are TRBV10-2 and TRBJ2-5; a weak D match, TRBD2 (6 bases). The V and J ends lost 0 bases and 5 bases respectively, with 13 bases between them. This CDR3 has 15 residues. Germline-derived CDR1 and CDR2 are WSHSY and SAAADI. In nucleotides, the CDR3 is TGCGCCAGCAGTGAGTCTGGAGGGCCAGGGGAGACCCAGTACTTC. It is translated as CASSESGGPGETQYF.

The chain is built from TRBV25-1 and TRBJ2-7; 7 nucleotides match TRBD1. This CDR3 is built from 14 residues. The V segment lost 5 bases and the J segment 2 bases; nucleotides outside the gene matches: 6. The germline V gene has CDR1 MGHDK and CDR2 SYGVNS. CDR3: CASSPKTGPYEQYV. The CDR3 DNA follows: TGTGCCAGCAGTCCCAAGACAGGGCCCTACGAGCAGTACGTC.

For the CDR3, the DNA is TGTGCCAGCAGTTACTCGAGTACAGCCTACGAGCAGTACGTC. Its protein product is CASSYSSTAYEQYV. The J gene is TRBJ2-7, the V gene TRBV6-5; D not certain. V lost 0 bases and J 2 bases, leaving 8 bases between the germline ends. Germline CDR1 MNHEY, CDR2 SVGAGI. CDR3 size: 14 residues.

J is TRBJ2-1 and V is TRBV27, with 9 bases fitting TRBD2. Looked up from germline, CDR1 is MNHEY and CDR2 is SMNVEV (reference sequence). CDR3 length: 15 residues. V lost 3 bases and J lost 9; bases outside the gene matches: 9. The CDR3 nucleotides are TGTGCCAGCAGTTTCGTCTCTAGCGGGGCGACTGAGCAGTTCTTC. This sequence encodes CASSFVSSGATEQFF.

V usage is TRBV4-1 and J usage is TRBJ2-5; the D gene is possibly TRBD2 (6 bases). The germline CDR1 and CDR2 sequences are MGHRA and YSYEKL. Trimming stripped 3 bases from V and 9 bases from J, with 17 bases between. The CDR3 length is 14 residues. The CDR3 nucleotides read TGCGCCAGCAGCCACCCCGGAGGGGAACGGGCCCAGTACTTC. Protein sequence: CASSHPGGERAQYF.

This chain uses TRBV7-8 with TRBJ1-2; 9 nucleotides line up with TRBD1. Trimming cost V 0 bases and J 8 bases; bases outside gene matches: 13. The CDR3 length is 17 residues. Germline-derived CDR1 and CDR2 are SGHVS and FQNEAQ. The CDR3 nucleotides are TGTGCCAGCAGCTTAGCACACCCGGGACAGGGCCAGAGGGGCTACACCTTC. Translated, it gives CASSLAHPGQGQRGYTF.

V usage is TRBV28 and J usage is TRBJ1-1, with 10 bases that match TRBD1. The ends lost 6 bases at V and 8 bases at J; junction bases unmatched: 12. Per the germline V gene, CDR1 is MDHEN and CDR2 is SYDVKM. The length of the CDR3 is 15 residues. CDR3 nucleotide sequence: TGTGCCAGCAGCTCCCTTGGGACAGGGGCAGGGGAAGCTTTCTTT. It specifies CASSSLGTGAGEAFF.

A few counts support this clone. This rearrangement joins TRBV30 to TRBJ1-3; D is ambiguous. Germline assignment: CDR1 GTSNPN and CDR2 SVGIG (reference sequence). The V and J ends lost 0 bases and 0 bases respectively, with 3 bases between them. The CDR3 length is 13 residues. The DNA of the CDR3 is TGTGCCTGGAGTGTATACTCTGGAAACACCATATATTTT. Its protein product is CAWSVYSGNTIYF.

The chain uses TRBV28 and TRBJ1-5; TRBD1 agrees at 7 bases. CDR3 length: 17 residues. Unmatched junction bases numbered 13, after V lost 8 bases and J lost 0 bases. Germline V gene data show CDR1 as MDHEN and CDR2 as SYDVKM. The CDR3, as DNA: TGTGCCAGCGGGGACCCGGGACAGCCGTATAGCAATCAGCCCCAGCATTTT. Protein product: CASGDPGQPYSNQPQHF. Full variable domain (rest looked up from reference TRBV28 and TRBJ1-5): DVKVTQSSRYLVKRTGEKVFLECVQDMDHENMFWYRQDPGLGLRLIYFSYDVKMKEKGDIPEGYSVSREKKERFSLILESASTNQTSMYLCASGDPGQPYSNQPQHFGDGTRLSIL.

V and J are TRBV7-9 and TRBJ1-5, with D tentatively TRBD1 (6 bases). The CDR3 covers 14 residues. V was clipped by 4 bases and J by 7 bases, with 14 bases between them. Germline V lookup: CDR1 SEHNR, CDR2 FQNEAQ (reference sequence). CDR3 sequence reads: CASSSTGPHQPQHF. CDR3 sequence (DNA): TGTGCCAGCAGCTCCACAGGGCCGCACCAGCCCCAGCATTTT.

The rearrangement uses TRBV19 and TRBJ1-1, with D maybe TRBD1 (5 bases). Trimming left V 8 bases short and J 1 base short, with 5 bases between. The CDR3 length is 11 residues. Germline CDR1 and CDR2: LNHDA and SQIVND (reference sequence). Written as DNA, the CDR3 is TGTGCCAGTCAGGGGAACACTGAAGCTTTCTTT. As protein: CASQGNTEAFF.

V gene TRBV7-8 combines with J gene TRBJ2-4; tentative D call: TRBD2 (5 bases). This CDR3 is 12 amino acids long. The V gene's germline CDR1 is SGHVS and CDR2 FQNEAQ. Trimming cost V 5 bases and J 8 bases, with 10 bases left between them. CDR3 loop: CASSNPGDIQYF. As DNA, the CDR3 is TGTGCCAGCAGCAATCCCGGGGACATTCAGTACTTC.

V is TRBV6-5 and J is TRBJ1-1, with a possible D match to TRBD1 (5 bases). Trimming took off 7 bases at V and 5 bases at J, with 17 bases between the two ends. This CDR3 contains 14 residues. From germline, CDR1 is MNHEY and CDR2 SVGAGI. The CDR3 reads CASTPGGGLTEAFF. The CDR3 DNA is TGTGCCAGCACCCCCGGGGGAGGGCTGACTGAAGCTTTCTTT.

This clone was observed once. The V and J genes are TRBV5-6 and TRBJ1-1, with D uncertain. V dropped 1 base and J dropped 4 bases, with 8 bases sitting between them. This CDR3 region has 13 residues. The germline V gene encodes CDR1 SGHDT and CDR2 YYEEEE. The CDR3 is CASSLRGATEAFF. CDR3 sequence (DNA): TGTGCCAGCAGCTTGCGCGGTGCCACTGAAGCTTTCTTT.

The chain is built from TRBV29-1 and TRBJ1-1, with 8 bases matching TRBD1. Looked up from germline, CDR1 is SQVTM and CDR2 is ANQGSEA. The CDR3 sequence is 12 residues long. V shed 8 bases and J 3 bases; nucleotides not matched to a gene: 5. Here the CDR3 reads CSTQGEDTEAFF. CDR3 sequence (DNA): TGCAGCACACAGGGGGAAGACACTGAAGCTTTCTTT.

This rearrangement joins TRBV11-2 to TRBJ2-3; D possibly corresponds to TRBD2 (5 bases). The germline V and J ends were trimmed by 3 bases and 3 bases, with 19 bases remaining between them. The V gene's germline CDR1 is SGHAT and CDR2 FQNNGV. This CDR3 contains 17 residues. CDR3 nucleotides: TGTGCCAGCAGCTTGTCCGCCCCCGGCCCGGGAACAGATACGCAGTATTTT. Translating it yields CASSLSAPGPGTDTQYF. The variable domain in full, with the rest retrieved from reference TRBV11-2 and TRBJ2-3, is EAGVAQSPRYKIIEKRQSVAFWCNPISGHATLYWYQQILGQGPKLLIQFQNNGVVDDSQLPKDRFSAERLKGVDSTLKIQPAKLEDSAVYLCASSLSAPGPGTDTQYFGPGTRLTVL.

V is TRBV4-1 and J is TRBJ1-2; D perhaps matches TRBD1 (5 bases). There are 14 residues in the CDR3. Trimming removed 1 base at V and 10 bases at J, with 16 bases between. The germline CDR1 and CDR2 sequences are MGHRA and YSYEKL. This CDR3 reads CASSQVPGHRVYTF. Here the CDR3 DNA reads TGCGCCAGCAGCCAAGTACCAGGGCATAGAGTCTACACCTTC.